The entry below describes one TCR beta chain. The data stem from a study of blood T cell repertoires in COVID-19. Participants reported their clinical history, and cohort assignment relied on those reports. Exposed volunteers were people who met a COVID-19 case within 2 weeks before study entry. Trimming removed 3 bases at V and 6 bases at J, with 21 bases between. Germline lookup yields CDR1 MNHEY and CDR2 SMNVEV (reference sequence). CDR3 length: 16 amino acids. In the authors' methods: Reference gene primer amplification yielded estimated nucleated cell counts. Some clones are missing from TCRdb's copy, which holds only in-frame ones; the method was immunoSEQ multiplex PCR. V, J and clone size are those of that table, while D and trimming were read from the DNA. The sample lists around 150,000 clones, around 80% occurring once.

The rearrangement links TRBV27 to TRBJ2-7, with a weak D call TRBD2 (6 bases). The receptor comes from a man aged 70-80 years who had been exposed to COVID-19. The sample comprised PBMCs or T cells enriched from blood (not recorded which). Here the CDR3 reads CASSFLGDLSSGEQYF. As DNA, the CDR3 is TGTGCCAGCAGTTTCTTAGGGGACTTATCATCAGGCGAGCAGTACTTC.